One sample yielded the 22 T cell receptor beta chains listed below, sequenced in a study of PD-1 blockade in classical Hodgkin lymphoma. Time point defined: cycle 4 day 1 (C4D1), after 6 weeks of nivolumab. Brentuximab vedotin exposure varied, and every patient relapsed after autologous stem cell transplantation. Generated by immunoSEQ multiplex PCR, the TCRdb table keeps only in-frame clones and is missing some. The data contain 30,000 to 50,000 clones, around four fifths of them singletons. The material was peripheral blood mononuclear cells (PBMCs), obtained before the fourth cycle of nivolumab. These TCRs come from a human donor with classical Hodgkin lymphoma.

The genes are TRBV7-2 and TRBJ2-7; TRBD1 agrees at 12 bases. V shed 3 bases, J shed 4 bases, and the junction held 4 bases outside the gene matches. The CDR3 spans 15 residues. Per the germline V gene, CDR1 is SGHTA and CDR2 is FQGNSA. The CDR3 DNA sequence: TGTGCCAGCAGCTTCCGGGACAGGGGGCTATACGAGCAGTACTTC. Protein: CASSFRDRGLYEQYF.

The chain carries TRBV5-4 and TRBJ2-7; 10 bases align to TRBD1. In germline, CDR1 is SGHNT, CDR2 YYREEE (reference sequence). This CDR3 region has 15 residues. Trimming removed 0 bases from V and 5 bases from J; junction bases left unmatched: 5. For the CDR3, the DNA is TGTGCCAGCAGCTTGGTAGGGACAGGGGCCCACGAGCAGTACTTC. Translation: CASSLVGTGAHEQYF. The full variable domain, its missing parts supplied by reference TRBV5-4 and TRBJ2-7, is ETGVTQSPTHLIKTRGQQVTLRCSSQSGHNTVSWYQQALGQGPQFIFQYYREEENGRGNFPPRFSGLQFPNYSSELNVNALELDDSALYLCASSLVGTGAHEQYFGPGTRLTVT.

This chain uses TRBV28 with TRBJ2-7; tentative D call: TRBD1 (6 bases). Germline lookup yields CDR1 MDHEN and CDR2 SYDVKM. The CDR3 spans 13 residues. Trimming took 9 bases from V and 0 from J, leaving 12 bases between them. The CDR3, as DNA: TGTGCCAGTGAGAGGGGGAGCTCCTACGAGCAGTACTTC. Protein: CASERGSSYEQYF.

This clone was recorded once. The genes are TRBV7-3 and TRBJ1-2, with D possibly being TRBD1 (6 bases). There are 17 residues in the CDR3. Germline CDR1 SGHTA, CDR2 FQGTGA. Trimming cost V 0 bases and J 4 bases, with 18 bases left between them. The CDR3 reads CASSLTGGGTTLYGYTF. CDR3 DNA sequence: TGTGCCAGCAGCTTAACTGGTGGGGGCACTACACTCTATGGCTACACCTTC.

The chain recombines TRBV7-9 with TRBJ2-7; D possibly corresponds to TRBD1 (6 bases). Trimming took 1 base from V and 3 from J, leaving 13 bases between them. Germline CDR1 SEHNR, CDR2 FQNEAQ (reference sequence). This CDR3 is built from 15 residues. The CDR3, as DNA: TGTGCCAGCAGCTTAGGTTCCCGGGACAACTACGAGCAGTACTTC. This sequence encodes CASSLGSRDNYEQYF. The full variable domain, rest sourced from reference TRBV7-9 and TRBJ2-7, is DTGVSQNPRHKITKRGQNVTFRCDPISEHNRLYWYRQTLGQGPEFLTYFQNEAQLEKSRLLSDRFSAERPKGSFSTLEIQRTEQGDSAMYLCASSLGSRDNYEQYFGPGTRLTVT.

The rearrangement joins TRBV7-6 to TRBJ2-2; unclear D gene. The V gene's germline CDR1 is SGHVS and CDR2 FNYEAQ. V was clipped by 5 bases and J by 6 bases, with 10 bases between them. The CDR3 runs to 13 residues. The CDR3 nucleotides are TGTGCCAGCAGCCGTCTCCTCTCCGGGGAGCTGTTTTTT. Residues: CASSRLLSGELFF.

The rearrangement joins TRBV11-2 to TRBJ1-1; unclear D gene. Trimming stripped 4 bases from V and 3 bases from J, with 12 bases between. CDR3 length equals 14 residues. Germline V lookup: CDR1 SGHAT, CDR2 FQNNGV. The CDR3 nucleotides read TGTGCCAGCAGCTCAGTATCAGTGGACACTGAAGCTTTCTTT. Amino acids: CASSSVSVDTEAFF. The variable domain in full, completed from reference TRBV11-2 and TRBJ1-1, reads EAGVAQSPRYKIIEKRQSVAFWCNPISGHATLYWYQQILGQGPKLLIQFQNNGVVDDSQLPKDRFSAERLKGVDSTLKIQPAKLEDSAVYLCASSSVSVDTEAFFGQGTRLTVV.

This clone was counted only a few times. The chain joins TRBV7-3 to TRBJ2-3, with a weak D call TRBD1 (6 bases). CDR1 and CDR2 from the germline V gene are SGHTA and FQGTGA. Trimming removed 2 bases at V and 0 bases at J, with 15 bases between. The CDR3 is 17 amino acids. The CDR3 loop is CASSLGALGTSTDTQYF. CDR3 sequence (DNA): TGTGCCAGCAGCTTAGGGGCCCTGGGGACAAGCACAGATACGCAGTATTTT.

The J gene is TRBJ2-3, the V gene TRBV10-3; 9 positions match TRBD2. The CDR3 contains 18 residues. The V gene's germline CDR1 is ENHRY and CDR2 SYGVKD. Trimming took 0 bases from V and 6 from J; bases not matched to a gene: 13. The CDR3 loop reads CAISESWASGKPGDTQYF. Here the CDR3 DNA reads TGTGCCATCAGTGAGTCGTGGGCTAGCGGGAAACCCGGGGATACGCAGTATTTT.

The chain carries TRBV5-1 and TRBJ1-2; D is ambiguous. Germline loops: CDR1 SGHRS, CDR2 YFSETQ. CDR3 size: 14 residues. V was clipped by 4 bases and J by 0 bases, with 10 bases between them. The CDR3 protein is CASSLQSTNYGYTF. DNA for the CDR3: TGCGCCAGCAGCCTCCAGTCTACTAACTATGGCTACACCTTC.

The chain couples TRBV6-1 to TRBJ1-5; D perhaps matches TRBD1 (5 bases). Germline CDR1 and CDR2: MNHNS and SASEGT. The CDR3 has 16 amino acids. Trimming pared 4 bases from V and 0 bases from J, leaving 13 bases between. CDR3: CASSVPVGDSNQPQHF. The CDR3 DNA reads TGTGCCAGCAGTGTTCCCGTAGGGGATAGCAATCAGCCCCAGCATTTT.

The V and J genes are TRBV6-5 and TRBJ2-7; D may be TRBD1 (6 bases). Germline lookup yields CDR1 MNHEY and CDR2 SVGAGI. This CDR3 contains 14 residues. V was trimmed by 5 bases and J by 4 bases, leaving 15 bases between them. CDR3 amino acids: CASSEPSTGYEQYF. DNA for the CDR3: TGTGCCAGCAGTGAACCCTCGACAGGTTACGAGCAGTACTTC.

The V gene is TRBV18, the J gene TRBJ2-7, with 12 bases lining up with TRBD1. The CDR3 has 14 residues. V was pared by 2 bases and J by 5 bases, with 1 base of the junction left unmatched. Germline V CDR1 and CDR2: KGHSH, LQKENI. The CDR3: CASSPGTGGDEQYF. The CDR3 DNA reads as TGTGCCAGCTCACCAGGGACAGGGGGCGACGAGCAGTACTTC. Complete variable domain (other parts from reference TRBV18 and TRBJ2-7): NAGVMQNPRHLVRRRGQEARLRCSPMKGHSHVYWYRQLPEEGLKFMVYLQKENIIDESGMPKERFSAEFPKEGPSILRIQQVVRGDSAAYFCASSPGTGGDEQYFGPGTRLTVT.

CDR3 sequence (DNA): TGTGCCAGCAGCTTACCGGGACAGGGGGCCTACGAGCAGTACTTC. Translated, it gives CASSLPGQGAYEQYF. The V call is TRBV7-6, the J call TRBJ2-7, with 11 positions matching TRBD1. Germline lookup yields CDR1 SGHVS and CDR2 FNYEAQ. The CDR3 spans 15 residues. The trim removed 2 bases at V and 2 bases at J, leaving 2 bases unmatched.

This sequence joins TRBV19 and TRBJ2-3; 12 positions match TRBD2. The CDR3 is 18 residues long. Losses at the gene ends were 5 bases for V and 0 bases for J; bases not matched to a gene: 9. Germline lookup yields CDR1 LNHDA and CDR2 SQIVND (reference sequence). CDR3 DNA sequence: TGTGCCAGTAGTGGAACTAGCGGGGGGCACCCTAGCACAGATACGCAGTATTTT. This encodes CASSGTSGGHPSTDTQYF.

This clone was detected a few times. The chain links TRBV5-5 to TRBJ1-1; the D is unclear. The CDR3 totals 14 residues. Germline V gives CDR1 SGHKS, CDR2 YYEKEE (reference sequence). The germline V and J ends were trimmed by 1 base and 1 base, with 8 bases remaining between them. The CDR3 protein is CASSLMTANTEAFF. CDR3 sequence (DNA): TGTGCCAGCAGCTTGATGACGGCGAACACTGAAGCTTTCTTT.

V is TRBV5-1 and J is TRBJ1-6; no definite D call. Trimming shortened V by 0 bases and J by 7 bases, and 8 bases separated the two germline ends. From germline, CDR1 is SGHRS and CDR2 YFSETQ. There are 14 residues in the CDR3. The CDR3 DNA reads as TGCGCCAGCAGCTTGGACATGGGAAATTCACCCCTCCACTTT. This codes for CASSLDMGNSPLHF.

The CDR3 spells CASSQDRRGSNTIYF. Written as DNA, the CDR3 is TGCGCCAGCAGCCAAGATCGCAGGGGATCCAACACCATATATTTT. J is TRBJ1-3 and V is TRBV4-1, with D perhaps TRBD1 (6 bases). The germline CDR1 and CDR2 sequences are MGHRA and YSYEKL. This CDR3 contains 15 residues. Trimming left V 0 bases short and J 7 bases short, with 13 bases between.

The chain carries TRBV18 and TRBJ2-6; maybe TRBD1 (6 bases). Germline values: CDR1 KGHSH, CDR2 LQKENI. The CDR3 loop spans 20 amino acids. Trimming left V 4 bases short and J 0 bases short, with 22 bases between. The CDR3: CASSQNPSSGHHSGANVLTF. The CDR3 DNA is TGTGCCAGCTCACAAAACCCTTCGTCGGGACATCACTCTGGGGCCAACGTCCTGACTTTC.

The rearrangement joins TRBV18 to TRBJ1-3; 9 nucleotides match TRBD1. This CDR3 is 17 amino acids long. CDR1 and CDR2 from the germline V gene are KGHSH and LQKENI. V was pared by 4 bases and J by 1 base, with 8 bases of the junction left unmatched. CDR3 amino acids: CASSQNQQGASGNTIYF. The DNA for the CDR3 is TGTGCCAGCTCACAGAATCAACAGGGGGCTTCTGGAAACACCATATATTTT.

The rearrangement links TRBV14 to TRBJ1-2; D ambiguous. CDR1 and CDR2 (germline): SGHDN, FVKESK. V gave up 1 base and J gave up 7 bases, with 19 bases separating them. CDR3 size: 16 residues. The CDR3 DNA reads TGTGCCAGCAGCCAAGCCTACGGGGTTGGTATACGTGGCTACACCTTC. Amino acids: CASSQAYGVGIRGYTF.

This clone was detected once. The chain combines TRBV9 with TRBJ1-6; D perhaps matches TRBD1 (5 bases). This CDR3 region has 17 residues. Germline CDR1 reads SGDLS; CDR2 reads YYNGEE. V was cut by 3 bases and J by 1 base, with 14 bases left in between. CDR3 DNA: TGTGCCAGCAGCGAGATGCGTCAGGGTTCCTATAATTCACCCCTCCACTTT. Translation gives CASSEMRQGSYNSPLHF.